Shown below are 9 T cell receptor beta chains from a single sample sequenced in a study of radiotherapy plus CTLA-4 blockade in lung cancer. TCRdb's table, derived via immunoSEQ multiplex PCR, lists solely in-frame clones and lacks some. The sample yields 80,000 to 95,000 clones, roughly 80% seen once. Sequencing was performed on peripheral blood, taken from a patient treated with radiotherapy plus ipilimumab. The receptors shown here come from a human donor with non-small cell lung cancer that progressed on radiotherapy plus ipilimumab.

V is TRBV15 and J is TRBJ2-4, with 7 bases fitting TRBD2. This CDR3 is built from 15 residues. Germline V gene lookup returns CDR1 LNHNV and CDR2 YYDKDF (reference sequence). Germline trimming cut 0 bases from V and 12 bases from J; bases unmatched to any gene: 11. CDR3 in amino acids: CATSRDLTGGSDQYF. CDR3 sequence (DNA): TGTGCCACCAGCAGAGATCTAACGGGAGGTTCTGATCAGTACTTC.

V gene TRBV7-9 combines with J gene TRBJ2-7, with 9 bases that match TRBD2. V gave up 5 bases and J gave up 6 bases; unmatched junction bases: 2. CDR1 is SEHNR, CDR2 FQNEAQ, per germline (reference sequence). This CDR3 has 12 residues. DNA for the CDR3: TGTGCCAGCAGCCCGACTAGCGGCGAGCAGTACTTC. Its translation: CASSPTSGEQYF. The whole variable domain, filled in from reference TRBV7-9 and TRBJ2-7, reads DTGVSQNPRHKITKRGQNVTFRCDPISEHNRLYWYRQTLGQGPEFLTYFQNEAQLEKSRLLSDRFSAERPKGSFSTLEIQRTEQGDSAMYLCASSPTSGEQYFGPGTRLTVT.

The rearrangement uses TRBV30 and TRBJ2-1; the match to TRBD2 covers 12 bases. Trimming cost V 2 bases and J 0 bases; bases outside gene matches: 11. Per germline, CDR1 GTSNPN and CDR2 SVGIG (reference sequence). This CDR3 has 19 residues. CDR3 DNA: TGTGCCTGGAGTAAGGGACAGAGGACTAGCGGGGCCTCCTACAATGAGCAGTTCTTC. It translates to CAWSKGQRTSGASYNEQFF.

This clone was detected once. CDR3 sequence reads: CASSWGGPRDTQYF. The CDR3 coding sequence is TGTGCCAGCAGCTGGGGCGGTCCCCGGGATACGCAGTATTTT. The chain employs TRBV7-3 and TRBJ2-3, with D maybe TRBD1 (5 bases). V was clipped by 4 bases and J by 6 bases, with 14 bases between them. The germline V gene encodes CDR1 SGHTA and CDR2 FQGTGA. CDR3 length equals 14 residues.

CDR3 in amino acids: CASSEVEKLFF. The CDR3 DNA follows: TGTGCCAGCAGTGAAGTGGAAAAACTGTTTTTT. The V call is TRBV2, the J call TRBJ1-4; D unresolved. V lost 1 base to trimming and J lost 8 bases, with 2 bases between them. The CDR3 contains 11 residues. Germline V gene lookup returns CDR1 SNHLY and CDR2 FYNNEI.

The J gene is TRBJ2-1, the V gene TRBV4-2; D unclear. The V end lost 0 bases, the J end lost 9 bases, and 9 bases lay between the germline ends. CDR1 LGHNA and CDR2 YNFKEQ come from the germline V gene. This CDR3 is 13 amino acids long. DNA of the CDR3: TGTGCCAGCAGCCAAGATACCCGTGGTGAGCAGTTCTTC. Encoded protein: CASSQDTRGEQFF.

This clone was seen a single time. The CDR3 spells CATTLGREGNEQFF. The CDR3 bases are TGCGCCACCACCCTCGGGAGGGAGGGCAATGAGCAGTTCTTC. The V gene is TRBV5-1, the J gene TRBJ2-1; 8 nucleotides agree with TRBD2. The CDR3 length is 14 residues. Germline V gene lookup returns CDR1 SGHRS and CDR2 YFSETQ. V gave up 9 bases and J gave up 6 bases; unmatched junction bases: 11.

The V call is TRBV9, the J call TRBJ2-1, with 8 bases identical to TRBD2. Germline values: CDR1 SGDLS, CDR2 YYNGEE. This CDR3 is built from 14 residues. V lost 7 bases, J lost 2 bases, and 5 bases stayed unmatched. CDR3 sequence reads: CASGAGVAYNEQFF. The CDR3 region has the DNA TGTGCCAGCGGAGCGGGAGTGGCCTACAATGAGCAGTTCTTC.

The chain has TRBV6-6 and TRBJ2-7; D gene ambiguous. Between the trimmed V and J ends, which lost 5 bases and 5 bases, there was a span of 7 bases. The germline V gene has CDR1 MNHNY and CDR2 SVGAGI (reference sequence). The CDR3 totals 11 residues. The CDR3 coding sequence is TGTGCCAGCAGTCGAAGGAACGAGCAGTACTTC. It specifies CASSRRNEQYF.